This TCR beta chain appears in the sequencing data of a study of T cell responses to AZD1222 COVID-19 vaccine. This table comes from immunoSEQ multiplex PCR, and its TCRdb copy is limited to in-frame clones, with some not included. Of around 88,000 clones listed, about 90% were seen once; the top ten hold 2.8%. V gave up 5 bases and J gave up 3 bases; unmatched junction bases: 13. Germline V CDR1 and CDR2: SEHNR, FQNEAQ (reference sequence). This CDR3 has 19 residues. Study conclusions and caveats: Among spike-specific TCRs, nearly half reportedly target unmutated variant regions. White British donors predominated, females outnumbered males, and clonal diversity was possibly underestimated. Only after the peak T cell response were repertoires sampled.

In the case of this clone: Its target is not known.

The chain combines TRBV7-9 with TRBJ2-7, with 16 bases that match TRBD2. This specimen was peripheral blood, taken on day 0 of MenACWY control vaccination. The TCR was taken from an adult in good health. CDR3 loop: CASSPRGTSGGASFYEQYF. The CDR3 coding sequence is TGTGCCAGCAGCCCCCGAGGGACTAGCGGGGGGGCCAGTTTCTACGAGCAGTACTTC.